The 26 T cell receptor beta chains in this list originate from one sample, sequenced in a study of blood T cell repertoires in COVID-19. The repertoire was sequenced with immunoSEQ multiplex PCR; TCRdb's copy has only in-frame clones and lacks some. This table has fewer than 110,000 clones, approximately 80% appearing once. The sample taken for sequencing was peripheral blood. These receptors came from a human donor in a cohort sampled during active or convalescent COVID-19.

This clone was picked up many times. The V call is TRBV28, the J call TRBJ2-1; weak D call: TRBD2 (6 bases). CDR3 size: 13 residues. CDR1 is MDHEN, CDR2 SYDVKM, per germline. Trimming removed 4 bases at V and 10 bases at J, with 14 bases between. The CDR3 DNA is TGTGCCAGCAGTTGGTTGGGCAGCGGGGAGCAGTTCTTC. It encodes CASSWLGSGEQFF.

V gene TRBV5-1 combines with J gene TRBJ2-7; a possible D gene is TRBD1 (5 bases). Germline V gene lookup returns CDR1 SGHRS and CDR2 YFSETQ. This CDR3 has 15 amino acids. V was shortened by 0 bases and J by 7 bases, with 17 bases between the two germline ends. In DNA, the CDR3 is TGCGCCAGCAGCTTGGGGGGCGTGCCGTTGGGTGAGCAGTACTTC. It encodes CASSLGGVPLGEQYF.

This clone was recorded only once. The rearrangement links TRBV6-5 to TRBJ1-5; unclear D gene. Germline values: CDR1 MNHEY, CDR2 SVGAGI. The CDR3 is 10 residues long. V shed 11 bases and J shed 6 bases, with 8 bases lying between them. The CDR3 bases are TGTGCCCCCCGGTGTCAGCCCCAGCATTTT. This encodes CAPRCQPQHF.

This clone was counted once. The chain carries TRBV5-3 and TRBJ1-5; 8 bases are a match to TRBD1. TRBV5-3 qualifies as an ORF whose function is uncertain. The length of the CDR3 is 16 residues. V trimming: 4 bases; J trimming: 3 bases; junction bases outside the gene matches: 9. For the CDR3, the DNA is TGTGCCAGAAGCCACATTGAGGACAGGGCCAATCAGCCCCAGCATTTT. This codes for CARSHIEDRANQPQHF.

CDR3 in amino acids: CASSKQGLETQYF. CDR3 in DNA: TGTGCCAGCAGCAAACAGGGGCTGGAGACCCAGTACTTC. The J gene is TRBJ2-5, the V gene TRBV6-5; 7 nucleotides match TRBD1. The CDR3 extends over 13 amino acids. V shed 6 bases, J shed 5 bases, and the junction held 6 bases outside the gene matches. The germline V gene has CDR1 MNHEY and CDR2 SVGAGI.

Points on this clone: Other DNA variants within this sample encode the same CDR3. V gene TRBV6-6 combines with J gene TRBJ1-1; the D gene is possibly TRBD1 (6 bases). Germline V gene data show CDR1 as MNHNY and CDR2 as SVGAGI (reference sequence). V lost 5 bases and J lost 1, with 8 bases in between. This CDR3 spans 13 amino acids. The CDR3 nucleotides are TGTGCCAGCAGTCTACAGGGGAACACTGAAGCTTTCTTT. This gives the protein CASSLQGNTEAFF.

The chain recombines TRBV5-1 with TRBJ2-7, with 10 bases that match TRBD1. The V segment lost 2 bases and the J segment 4 bases; nucleotides outside the gene matches: 3. From germline, CDR1 is SGHRS and CDR2 YFSETQ. CDR3 size: 14 residues. As DNA, the CDR3 is TGCGCCAGCAGCTTTCGGACAGGGGGGTACGAGCAGTACTTC. It translates to CASSFRTGGYEQYF.

This clone was counted a few times. Germline is not matched at one junction end, which may reflect a read error. V usage is TRBV7-7 and J usage is TRBJ1-1; 7 nucleotides match TRBD1. This CDR3 contains 15 residues. The germline CDR1 and CDR2 sequences are SSHAT and FNYEAQ (reference sequence). CDR3 residues: CASSPMGQLNTEAFF. The CDR3 DNA reads TGTGCTAGCAGCCCAATGGGACAGTTGAACACTGAAGCTTTCTTT.

The rearrangement uses TRBV11-2 and TRBJ1-2; no clear D. The V gene's germline CDR1 is SGHAT and CDR2 FQNNGV. The CDR3 totals 15 residues. V was clipped by 0 bases and J by 10 bases, with 18 bases between them. In DNA form, the CDR3 reads TGTGCCAGCAGCTTAGAGGCCGGGGATCGCTTCGACTACACCTTC. Translation gives CASSLEAGDRFDYTF.

J is TRBJ2-7 and V is TRBV3-1 (or the pseudogene TRBV3-2), with 8 bases matching TRBD1. The CDR3 has 14 residues. Per germline, CDR1 LGHDT and CDR2 YNNKEL (reference sequence). Trimming cost V 3 bases and J 2 bases; bases outside gene matches: 3. CDR3 loop: CASSHQGAPYEQYF. In DNA form, the CDR3 reads TGTGCCAGCAGCCATCAGGGGGCACCCTACGAGCAGTACTTC.

V usage is TRBV5-5 and J usage is TRBJ2-5; D perhaps matches TRBD2 (6 bases). CDR1 SGHKS and CDR2 YYEKEE come from the germline V gene (reference sequence). V was trimmed by 0 bases and J by 2 bases, leaving 17 bases between them. The CDR3 spans 17 residues. The CDR3, as DNA: TGTGCCAGCAGCTTGGGCCTACGATCGGGGGTACAAGAGACCCAGTACTTC. Its translation is CASSLGLRSGVQETQYF.

This chain uses TRBV5-6 with TRBJ1-6; D not certain. The CDR3 spans 14 residues. Germline CDR1 and CDR2: SGHDT and YYEEEE. Between the trimmed V and J ends, which lost 0 bases and 9 bases, there was a span of 10 bases. The CDR3 here is CASSLVGRASPLHF. The CDR3 DNA sequence: TGTGCCAGCAGCTTGGTAGGGCGGGCTTCACCCCTCCACTTT.

The chain employs TRBV5-1 and TRBJ2-1; unclear D gene. Looked up from germline, CDR1 is SGHRS and CDR2 is YFSETQ. Trimming pared 6 bases from V and 7 bases from J, leaving 14 bases between. This CDR3 is built from 13 residues. The chain's CDR3 is CASTVAGSNEQFF. In DNA, the CDR3 is TGCGCCAGCACCGTCGCCGGGTCGAATGAGCAGTTCTTC.

The table lists this clone with a few counts. The chain combines TRBV5-6 with TRBJ1-3; possible D gene TRBD1, 5 bases. With 4 bases removed from V and 0 bases from J, the gap between germline ends came to 17 bases. This CDR3 is built from 17 residues. Germline V lookup: CDR1 SGHDT, CDR2 YYEEEE. In DNA, the CDR3 is TGTGCCAGCAGCCGAAGATCCGCAGGGTACTCTGGAAACACCATATATTTT. This gives the protein CASSRRSAGYSGNTIYF.

The chain has TRBV7-2 and TRBJ2-1; D uncertain. The CDR3 covers 15 residues. V lost 1 base and J lost 6, with 13 bases in between. Germline CDR1 reads SGHTA; CDR2 reads FQGNSA. The CDR3 nucleotides are TGTGCCAGCAGCTTAGACAGCCGGATGGCCAATGAGCAGTTCTTC. It codes for CASSLDSRMANEQFF.

The gene calls are TRBV5-1 and TRBJ2-3, with TRBD1 matching over 7 bases. From germline, CDR1 is SGHRS and CDR2 YFSETQ. The junction had 5 bases not matched to a gene; V was cut back by 1 base and J by 6 bases. The length of the CDR3 is 14 residues. The CDR3 coding sequence is TGCGCCAGCAGCTTGACAGGGGTGGCCGATACGCAGTATTTT. Translated, it gives CASSLTGVADTQYF. Combining the CDR3 with reference TRBV5-1 and TRBJ2-3 gives the whole variable domain KAGVTQTPRYLIKTRGQQVTLSCSPISGHRSVSWYQQTPGQGLQFLFEYFSETQRNKGNFPGRFSGRQFSNSRSEMNVSTLELGDSALYLCASSLTGVADTQYFGPGTRLTVL.

The chain employs TRBV27 and TRBJ1-1; D might be TRBD1 (5 bases). Trimming removed 4 bases at V and 6 bases at J, with 12 bases between. Germline CDR1 and CDR2: MNHEY and SMNVEV (reference sequence). The CDR3 covers 13 residues. Here the CDR3 DNA reads TGTGCCAGCAGTTCTCGGTGGGGCTCTGAAGCTTTCTTT. Translated, it gives CASSSRWGSEAFF.

This clone was counted a few times. V is TRBV18 and J is TRBJ1-5; 8 nucleotides agree with TRBD1. V lost 4 bases and J lost 5; bases outside the gene matches: 16. Germline V lookup: CDR1 KGHSH, CDR2 LQKENI. The CDR3 extends over 18 amino acids. CDR3 in DNA: TGTGCCAGCTCACTCACCACCGTCGGACAGGGAGGGGATCAGCCCCAGCATTTT. Amino acids: CASSLTTVGQGGDQPQHF.

The chain combines TRBV7-3 with TRBJ1-2; 9 bases agree with TRBD1. CDR3 length: 15 residues. Germline CDR1 and CDR2: SGHTA and FQGTGA. Trimming took 3 bases from V and 4 from J; bases not matched to a gene: 6. CDR3 sequence reads: CASSFQQGAGYGYTF. In nucleotides, the CDR3 is TGTGCCAGCAGCTTCCAACAGGGGGCTGGCTATGGCTACACCTTC.

This chain uses TRBV5-1 with TRBJ2-7, with 10 nucleotides matching TRBD1. This CDR3 has 14 amino acids. The junction had 5 bases not matched to a gene; V was cut back by 2 bases and J by 6 bases. Germline CDR1 is SGHRS and CDR2 is YFSETQ. CDR3 loop: CASSFGTGDGEQYF. DNA of the CDR3: TGCGCCAGCAGCTTCGGGACAGGGGACGGCGAGCAGTACTTC.

The chain employs TRBV2 and TRBJ2-2; 9 positions agree with TRBD1. CDR3 length: 16 amino acids. The V gene end was trimmed by 5 bases and the J gene end by 8 bases; junction bases not matched to a gene: 12. Germline CDR1 and CDR2: SNHLY and FYNNEI. The CDR3 nucleotides are TGTGCCAGCAGTAGTTCCGGGACAGGGTCTTTGGGGGAGCTGTTTTTT. It codes for CASSSSGTGSLGELFF. Using reference TRBV2 and TRBJ2-2 for the parts outside the CDR3, the full variable domain is EPEVTQTPSHQVTQMGQEVILRCVPISNHLYFYWYRQILGQKVEFLVSFYNNEISEKSEIFDDQFSVERPDGSNFTLKIRSTKLEDSAMYFCASSSSGTGSLGELFFGEGSRLTVL.

This clone was counted only a few times. The chain employs TRBV5-4 and TRBJ1-2; no clear D gene. Germline V gives CDR1 SGHNT, CDR2 YYREEE (reference sequence). The CDR3 contains 16 residues. V gave up 3 bases and J gave up 5 bases, with 20 bases separating them. The CDR3, as DNA: TGTGCCAGCAGCTCCCCCCTTAAGGTAGCGCGTTATGGCTACACCTTC. Translated, it gives CASSSPLKVARYGYTF.

This sequence joins TRBV11-2 and TRBJ1-2; D might be TRBD1 (6 bases). The CDR3 runs 13 residues. The V end was cut by 5 bases, the J end by 1 base, with 8 bases between. The germline V gene has CDR1 SGHAT and CDR2 FQNNGV. The CDR3 spells CASSRGGNYGYTF. CDR3 bases: TGTGCCAGCAGCCGAGGGGGTAACTATGGCTACACCTTC.

This clone was recorded once. This chain links TRBV24-1 with TRBJ1-2, with 10 bases fitting TRBD1. Germline CDR1 reads KGHDR; CDR2 reads SFDVKD. J lost 3 bases, V lost 7 bases, and 4 bases had no gene match. The CDR3 has 14 amino acids. The chain's CDR3 is CATRGTGEDYGYTF. CDR3 sequence (DNA): TGTGCCACCAGGGGGACAGGGGAAGACTATGGCTACACCTTC.

The V gene is TRBV9, the J gene TRBJ2-5; 14 bases map to TRBD2. J gave up 0 bases and V 0 bases, and 1 base lay outside the gene matches. There are 17 residues in the CDR3. Germline V gene data show CDR1 as SGDLS and CDR2 as YYNGEE. This chain's CDR3 is CASSVGGLAGDQETQYF. DNA for the CDR3: TGTGCCAGCAGCGTAGGGGGACTAGCGGGGGACCAAGAGACCCAGTACTTC.

The chain recombines TRBV7-3 with TRBJ2-1, with 13 bases fitting TRBD2. This CDR3 is built from 18 residues. The V and J ends lost 4 bases and 0 bases, in that order; junction bases with no gene match: 6. CDR1 and CDR2 from the germline V gene are SGHTA and FQGTGA. The CDR3 nucleotides are TGTGCCAGCAGCTCAACGGGACTAGCGGGGAGCTCCTACAATGAGCAGTTCTTC. As protein: CASSSTGLAGSSYNEQFF.